Shown below are 13 T cell receptor beta chains from a single sample sequenced in a study of response to subunit inactivated influenza vaccine. TCRdb called the RT-PCR reads again in MiXCR, with one record for every CDR3 protein. The top ten hold around 3% of the sample, which has about 500,000 distinct CDR3 sequences, 15% to 20% seen once. The starting material was CD4+ T cells sorted from PBMCs, obtained about 23 months after vaccination. All receptors come from a man aged 50 to 75 who received an inactivated influenza vaccine.

The CDR3, as DNA: TGTGCCAGCAGTGGGACAGGGGGGAATAATTCACCCCTCCACTTT. Its protein is CASSGTGGNNSPLHF. The chain carries TRBV12-3 or TRBV12-4 and TRBJ1-6, with TRBD1 identical over 11 bases. CDR3 size: 15 residues. The V gene end was trimmed by 5 bases and the J gene end by 5 bases; junction bases not matched to a gene: 2.

This clonotype was counted a few times. The chain joins TRBV12-3 or TRBV12-4 to TRBJ2-5; no definite D call. The CDR3 contains 15 residues. The germline V and J ends were trimmed by 7 bases and 4 bases, with 19 bases remaining between them. This CDR3 reads CASTPVVGGGETQYF. The CDR3 DNA is TGTGCCAGCACCCCCGTGGTTGGCGGTGGAGAGACCCAGTACTTC.

Comment on this clonotype: At one of its ends the junction is not consistent with the germline gene, which may arise from a read error. The chain joins TRBV12-3 or TRBV12-4 to TRBJ1-1; D call uncertain. The CDR3 runs 14 residues. The CDR3 DNA is TGTGGCAGCAGTAGGTGGACGGTAAACACTGAAGCTTTCTTT. This translates into CGSSRWTVNTEAFF.

This clonotype was seen repeatedly, ten times or more. The rearrangement joins TRBV20-1 to TRBJ2-1; TRBD2 matches at 10 bases. J lost 1 base, V lost 1 base, and 7 bases had no gene match. Germline V CDR1 and CDR2: DFQATT, SNEGSKA (reference sequence). The CDR3 has 17 amino acids. CDR3 bases: TGCAGTGCTAGAGCCATTGGACTAGCGGCTTCCTACAATGAGCAGTTCTTC. Translation gives CSARAIGLAASYNEQFF.

The rearrangement links TRBV3-1 to TRBJ2-2; TRBD1 agrees at 7 bases. The CDR3 has 14 residues. Germline-derived CDR1 and CDR2 are LGHDT and YNNKEL (reference sequence). V trimming: 4 bases; J trimming: 4 bases; junction bases outside the gene matches: 3. The CDR3: CASSPGQATGELFF. DNA for the CDR3: TGTGCCAGCAGCCCTGGACAGGCCACCGGGGAGCTGTTTTTT.

This chain uses TRBV5-1 with TRBJ2-1, with 12 bases matching TRBD2. Trimming cost V 0 bases and J 8 bases; bases outside gene matches: 15. Germline-derived CDR1 and CDR2 are SGHRS and YFSETQ. The CDR3 runs 19 residues. The CDR3 region has the DNA TGCGCCAGCAGCTTGGCCCCCCCGGGACTAGCGGGCCTTGGGGATGAGCAGTTCTTC. This encodes CASSLAPPGLAGLGDEQFF.

The chain uses TRBV24-1 and TRBJ2-5; 14 nucleotides align to TRBD2. V shed 4 bases and J 4 bases; nucleotides not matched to a gene: 7. The CDR3 is made up of 17 amino acids. CDR1 and CDR2 (germline): KGHDR, SFDVKD. The CDR3, as DNA: TGTGCCACCAGTGAACCGGGACTAGCGGGAGCATCAGAGACCCAGTACTTC. This encodes CATSEPGLAGASETQYF.

This clonotype was recorded many times. This chain uses TRBV6-2 or TRBV6-3 with TRBJ2-1; weak D call: TRBD1 (6 bases). The ends were cut back, 5 bases at V and 2 bases at J, with 16 bases in the middle. Germline values: CDR1 MNHEY, CDR2 SVGEGT. The CDR3 covers 16 residues. For the CDR3, the DNA is TGTGCCAGCAGTCCTCAGACAGGTTTCCCCTACAATGAGCAGTTCTTC. This codes for CASSPQTGFPYNEQFF.

This clonotype has at least ten counts. This chain joins TRBV24-1 and TRBJ2-3; TRBD1 might be the D (6 bases). The germline V gene has CDR1 KGHDR and CDR2 SFDVKD. CDR3 length: 15 residues. The V and J ends lost 4 bases and 1 base respectively, with 11 bases between them. The CDR3: CATSDLGQRTDTQYF. CDR3 nucleotides: TGTGCCACCAGTGACCTTGGACAGCGCACAGATACGCAGTATTTT.

The chain uses TRBV4-3 and TRBJ1-1; the D is unclear. Germline V CDR1 and CDR2: LGHNA, YSLEER. CDR3 length equals 15 residues. V lost 0 bases to trimming and J lost 3 bases, with 11 bases between them. Here the CDR3 DNA reads TGCGCCAGCAGCCAAGATAAAGGGTGGGACACTGAAGCTTTCTTT. This sequence encodes CASSQDKGWDTEAFF.

There are a few counts of this clonotype. The CDR3 here is CASSSYTGYTF. The CDR3 DNA reads as TGTGCCAGCAGTTCCTACACGGGCTACACCTTC. The V gene is TRBV12-3 or TRBV12-4, the J gene TRBJ1-2; D is unclear. CDR3 length: 11 residues. The germline V and J ends were trimmed by 4 bases and 8 bases, with 8 bases remaining between them.

The chain uses TRBV7-3 and TRBJ2-1; 7 nucleotides agree with TRBD2. CDR1 is SGHTA, CDR2 FQGTGA, per germline. This CDR3 is built from 13 residues. V lost 3 bases and J lost 8; bases outside the gene matches: 4. The DNA for the CDR3 is TGTGCCAGCAGCTTGGCGGGAGAACATGAGCAGTTCTTC. Protein product: CASSLAGEHEQFF. The variable domain in full, with the rest retrieved from reference TRBV7-3 and TRBJ2-1, is GAGVSQTPSNKVTEKGKYVELRCDPISGHTALYWYRQSLGQGPEFLIYFQGTGAADDSGLPNDRFFAVRPEGSVSTLKIQRTERGDSAVYLCASSLAGEHEQFFGPGTRLTVL.

In this sample, this clonotype turned up once. The chain is built from TRBV15 and TRBJ2-3; 8 nucleotides align to TRBD1. The CDR3 is 13 residues long. The V gene end was trimmed by 8 bases and the J gene end by 5 bases; junction bases not matched to a gene: 6. Germline-derived CDR1 and CDR2 are LNHNV and YYDKDF (reference sequence). The CDR3: CATLDREEDTQYF. In DNA form, the CDR3 reads TGTGCCACCTTGGACAGGGAGGAAGATACGCAGTATTTT.